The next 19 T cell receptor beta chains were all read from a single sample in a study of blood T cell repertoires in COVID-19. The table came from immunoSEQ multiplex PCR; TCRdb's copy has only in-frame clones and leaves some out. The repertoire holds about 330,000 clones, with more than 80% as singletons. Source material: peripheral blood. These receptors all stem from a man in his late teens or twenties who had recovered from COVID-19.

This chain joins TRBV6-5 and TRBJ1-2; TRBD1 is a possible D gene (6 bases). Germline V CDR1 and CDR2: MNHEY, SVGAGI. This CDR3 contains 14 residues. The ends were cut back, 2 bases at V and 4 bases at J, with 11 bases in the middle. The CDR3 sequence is CASSYGGDPYGYTF. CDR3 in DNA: TGTGCCAGCAGTTACGGGGGCGACCCCTATGGCTACACCTTC.

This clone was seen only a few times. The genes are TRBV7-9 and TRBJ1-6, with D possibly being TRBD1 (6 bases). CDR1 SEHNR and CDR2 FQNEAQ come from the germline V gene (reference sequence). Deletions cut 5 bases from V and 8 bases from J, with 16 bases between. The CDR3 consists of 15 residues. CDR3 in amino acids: CASSAWYRDDSPLHF. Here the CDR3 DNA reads TGTGCCAGCAGCGCCTGGTACAGGGATGATTCACCCCTCCACTTT.

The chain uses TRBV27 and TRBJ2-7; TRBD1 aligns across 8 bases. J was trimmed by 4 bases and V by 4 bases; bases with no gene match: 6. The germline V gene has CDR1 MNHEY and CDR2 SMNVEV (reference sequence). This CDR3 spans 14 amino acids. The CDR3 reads CASSSRDRRYEQYF. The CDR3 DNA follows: TGTGCCAGCAGTTCAAGGGACAGGCGTTACGAGCAGTACTTC.

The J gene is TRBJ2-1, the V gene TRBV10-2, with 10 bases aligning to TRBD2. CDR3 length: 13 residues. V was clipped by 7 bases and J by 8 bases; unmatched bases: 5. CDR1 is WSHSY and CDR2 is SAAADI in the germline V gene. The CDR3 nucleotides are TGCGCCAGCACCCTAGCGGGAGCAGATGAGCAGTTCTTC. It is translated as CASTLAGADEQFF.

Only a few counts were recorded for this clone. This CDR3 reads CATSRGGGAETQYF. As DNA, the CDR3 is TGTGCCACCAGCAGAGGCGGGGGTGCGGAGACCCAGTACTTC. The chain joins TRBV15 to TRBJ2-5, with 7 nucleotides matching TRBD2. Looked up from germline, CDR1 is LNHNV and CDR2 is YYDKDF (reference sequence). The CDR3 has 14 residues. Trimming at V came to 1 base and at J to 5 bases, leaving 4 bases not matched to a gene.

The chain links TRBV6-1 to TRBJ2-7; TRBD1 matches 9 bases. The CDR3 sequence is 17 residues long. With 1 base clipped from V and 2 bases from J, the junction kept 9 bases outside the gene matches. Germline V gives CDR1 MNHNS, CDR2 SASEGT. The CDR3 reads CASSEVGTGRPPYEQYF. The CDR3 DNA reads TGTGCCAGCAGTGAAGTAGGGACAGGGAGGCCCCCCTACGAGCAGTACTTC.

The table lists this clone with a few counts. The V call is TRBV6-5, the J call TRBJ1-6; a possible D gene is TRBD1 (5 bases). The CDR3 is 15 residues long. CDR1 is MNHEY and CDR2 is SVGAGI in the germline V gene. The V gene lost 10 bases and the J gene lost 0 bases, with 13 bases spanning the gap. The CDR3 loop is CAIPGDISYNSPLHF. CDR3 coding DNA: TGTGCCATCCCGGGGGATATCTCCTATAATTCACCCCTCCACTTT.

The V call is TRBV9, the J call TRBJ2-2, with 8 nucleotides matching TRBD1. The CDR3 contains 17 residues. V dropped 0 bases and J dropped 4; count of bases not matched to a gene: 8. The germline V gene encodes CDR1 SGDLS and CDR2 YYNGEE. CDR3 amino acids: CASSVGWDRPSTGELFF. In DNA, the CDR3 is TGTGCCAGCAGCGTAGGATGGGACAGGCCATCCACCGGGGAGCTGTTTTTT.

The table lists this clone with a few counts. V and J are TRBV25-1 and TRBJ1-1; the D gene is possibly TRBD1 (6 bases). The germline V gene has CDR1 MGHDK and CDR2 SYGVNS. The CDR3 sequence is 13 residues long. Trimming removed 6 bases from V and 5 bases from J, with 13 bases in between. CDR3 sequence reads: CASREQGITEAFF. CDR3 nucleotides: TGTGCCAGCAGGGAACAGGGTATAACTGAAGCTTTCTTT.

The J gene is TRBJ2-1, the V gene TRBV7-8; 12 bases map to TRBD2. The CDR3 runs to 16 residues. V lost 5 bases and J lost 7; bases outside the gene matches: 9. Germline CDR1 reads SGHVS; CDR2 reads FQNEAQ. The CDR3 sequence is CASSLASGGAANEQFF. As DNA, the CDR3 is TGTGCCAGCAGCCTGGCTAGCGGGGGGGCGGCAAATGAGCAGTTCTTC.

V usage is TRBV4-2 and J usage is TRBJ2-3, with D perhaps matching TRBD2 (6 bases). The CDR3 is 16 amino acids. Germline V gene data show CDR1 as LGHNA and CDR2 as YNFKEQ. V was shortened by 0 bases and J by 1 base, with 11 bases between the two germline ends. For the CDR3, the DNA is TGTGCCAGCAGCCAAGATAGCGGACTCCGCACAGATACGCAGTATTTT. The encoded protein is CASSQDSGLRTDTQYF.

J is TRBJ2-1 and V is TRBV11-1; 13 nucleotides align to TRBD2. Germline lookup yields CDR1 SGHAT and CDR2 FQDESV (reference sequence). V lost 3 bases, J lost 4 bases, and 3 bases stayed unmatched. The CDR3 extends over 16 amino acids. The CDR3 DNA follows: TGTGCCAGCAGCTTCGGGACTAGCGGGGCGTACAATGAGCAGTTCTTC. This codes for CASSFGTSGAYNEQFF.

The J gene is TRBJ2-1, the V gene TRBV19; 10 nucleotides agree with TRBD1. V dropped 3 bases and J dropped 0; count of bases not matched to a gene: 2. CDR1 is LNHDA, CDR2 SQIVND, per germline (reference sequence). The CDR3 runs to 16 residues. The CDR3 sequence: CASSIWTGGSYNEQFF. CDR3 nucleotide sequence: TGTGCCAGTAGTATCTGGACAGGGGGCTCCTACAATGAGCAGTTCTTC.

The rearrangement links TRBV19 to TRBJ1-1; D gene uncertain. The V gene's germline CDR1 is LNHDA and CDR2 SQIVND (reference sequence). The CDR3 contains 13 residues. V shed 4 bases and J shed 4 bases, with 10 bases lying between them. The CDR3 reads CASSKAGTTEAFF. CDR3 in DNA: TGTGCCAGTAGTAAGGCGGGTACCACTGAAGCTTTCTTT.

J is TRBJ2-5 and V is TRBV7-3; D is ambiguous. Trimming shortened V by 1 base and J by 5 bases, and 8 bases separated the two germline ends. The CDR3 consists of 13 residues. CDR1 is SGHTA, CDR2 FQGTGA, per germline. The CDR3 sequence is CASSLRFEETQYF. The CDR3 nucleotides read TGTGCCAGCAGCTTAAGGTTTGAGGAGACCCAGTACTTC.

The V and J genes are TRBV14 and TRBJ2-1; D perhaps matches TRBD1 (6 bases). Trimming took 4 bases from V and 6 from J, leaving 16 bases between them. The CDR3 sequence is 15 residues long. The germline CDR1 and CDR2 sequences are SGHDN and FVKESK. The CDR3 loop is CASSLETGRPNEQFF. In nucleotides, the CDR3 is TGTGCCAGCAGCCTCGAGACAGGACGCCCCAATGAGCAGTTCTTC.

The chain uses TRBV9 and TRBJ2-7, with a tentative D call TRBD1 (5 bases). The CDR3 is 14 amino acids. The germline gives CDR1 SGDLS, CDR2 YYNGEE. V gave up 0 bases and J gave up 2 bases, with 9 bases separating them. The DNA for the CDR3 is TGTGCCAGCAGCGTAGAAGGGGTTACCTACGAGCAGTACTTC. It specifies CASSVEGVTYEQYF.

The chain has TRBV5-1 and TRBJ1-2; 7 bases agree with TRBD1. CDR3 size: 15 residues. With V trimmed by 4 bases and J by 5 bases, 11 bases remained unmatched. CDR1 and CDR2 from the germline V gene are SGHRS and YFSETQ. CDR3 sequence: CASSPYQGEAYGYTF. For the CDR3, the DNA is TGCGCCAGCAGCCCTTACCAGGGGGAGGCGTATGGCTACACCTTC.

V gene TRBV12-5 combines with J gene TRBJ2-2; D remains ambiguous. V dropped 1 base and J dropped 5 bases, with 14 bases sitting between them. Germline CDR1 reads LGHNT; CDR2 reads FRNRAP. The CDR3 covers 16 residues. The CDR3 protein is CASGLASGVVTGELFF. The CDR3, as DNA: TGTGCTAGTGGTTTGGCCTCTGGAGTGGTGACCGGGGAGCTGTTTTTT. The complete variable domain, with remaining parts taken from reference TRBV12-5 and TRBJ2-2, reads DARVTQTPRHKVTEMGQEVTMRCQPILGHNTVFWYRQTMMQGLELLAYFRNRAPLDDSGMPKDRFSAEMPDATLATLKIQPSEPRDSAVYFCASGLASGVVTGELFFGEGSRLTVL.